The 24 T cell receptor beta chains presented below share a single source sample, sequenced in a study of CD8 T cells in ankylosing spondylitis. Study conclusions and caveats: Ankylosing spondylitis blood appeared to be characterized by a TCR beta motif of about 8 highly homologous variants.

TCRdb re-derived calls from the 5' RACE reads in MiXCR, one entry per CDR3 protein. The data contain 750,000 to 850,000 distinct CDR3 sequences, 12% of them singletons. Antigen specificity for these receptors is unknown. The specimen was blood, either unsorted or a sorted T cell fraction (not recorded which). The source of these receptors is a male donor with ankylosing spondylitis.

V is TRBV4-1 and J is TRBJ2-5; D possibly corresponds to TRBD2 (5 bases). CDR3 size: 16 residues. CDR1 MGHRA and CDR2 YSYEKL come from the germline V gene. V lost 3 bases and J 2 bases, leaving 16 bases between the germline ends. In nucleotides, the CDR3 is TGCGCCAGCAGCCACTTGACTATAGCGTGGCAAGAGACCCAGTACTTC. This translates into CASSHLTIAWQETQYF.

At least ten counts were recorded for this clonotype. This rearrangement joins TRBV20-1 to TRBJ2-3; TRBD1 might be the D (6 bases). The CDR3 is 14 residues long. Trimming stripped 7 bases from V and 0 bases from J, with 14 bases between. The germline V gene has CDR1 DFQATT and CDR2 SNEGSKA (reference sequence). CDR3 in amino acids: CSGAAGASTDTQYF. CDR3 DNA: TGCAGTGGAGCGGCAGGGGCGAGCACAGATACGCAGTATTTT.

This clonotype was seen at least ten times. V is TRBV12-3 or TRBV12-4 and J is TRBJ1-4; D gene unclear. V was clipped by 3 bases and J by 7 bases, with 12 bases between them. The CDR3 runs 14 residues. CDR3 region: CASSLTGMAEKLFF. For the CDR3, the DNA is TGTGCCAGCAGTTTGACGGGCATGGCTGAAAAACTGTTTTTT.

This clonotype was found a few times. The genes are TRBV5-1 and TRBJ1-4; 9 nucleotides align to TRBD1. Germline V CDR1 and CDR2: SGHRS, YFSETQ. The length of the CDR3 is 16 residues. Trimming at V came to 3 bases and at J to 7 bases, leaving 10 bases not matched to a gene. The CDR3 DNA reads as TGCGCCAGCAGCTCCAAACCGGGACAGGGAGGTGAAAAACTGTTTTTT. Translated: CASSSKPGQGGEKLFF.

There are many counts of this clonotype. The chain uses TRBV9 and TRBJ2-3, with D tentatively TRBD1 (6 bases). The CDR3 runs 14 residues. Germline values: CDR1 SGDLS, CDR2 YYNGEE. The V gene lost 0 bases and the J gene lost 5 bases, with 10 bases spanning the gap. Here the CDR3 DNA reads TGTGCCAGCAGCGTAGCGCAGGGGCAAGATACGCAGTATTTT. Its protein is CASSVAQGQDTQYF. Full variable domain (remainder filled in from reference TRBV9 and TRBJ2-3): DSGVTQTPKHLITATGQRVTLRCSPRSGDLSVYWYQQSLDQGLQFLIQYYNGEERAKGNILERFSAQQFPDLHSELNLSSLELGDSALYFCASSVAQGQDTQYFGPGTRLTVL.

In this sample, this clonotype turned up many times. V gene TRBV10-3 combines with J gene TRBJ2-1; D is possibly TRBD1 or TRBD2 (5 bases each). This CDR3 is 15 amino acids long. Germline V gene lookup returns CDR1 ENHRY and CDR2 SYGVKD. Trimming shortened V by 3 bases and J by 9 bases, and 18 bases separated the two germline ends. DNA of the CDR3: TGTGCCATCAGTGAAGGGACCCGGCATTTGGGTGAGCAGTTCTTC. Translating gives CAISEGTRHLGEQFF.

This sequence joins TRBV5-1 and TRBJ1-1, with TRBD1 identical over 11 bases. CDR3 length: 14 amino acids. CDR1 and CDR2 from the germline V gene are SGHRS and YFSETQ. With 5 bases clipped from V and 3 bases from J, the junction kept 3 bases outside the gene matches. The CDR3 here is CASRDRGHDTEAFF. The CDR3 coding sequence is TGCGCCAGCAGGGACAGGGGGCACGACACTGAAGCTTTCTTT.

This clonotype appeared many times. The rearrangement uses TRBV9 and TRBJ1-2; D gene unclear. Trimming took 0 bases from V and 0 from J, leaving 6 bases between them. Per the germline V gene, CDR1 is SGDLS and CDR2 is YYNGEE. CDR3 length: 14 residues. CDR3 nucleotides: TGTGCCAGCAGCGTAGAGGTCTCTAACTATGGCTACACCTTC. It codes for CASSVEVSNYGYTF.

This clonotype has a handful of counts. The rearrangement joins TRBV6-1 to TRBJ1-5, with 7 nucleotides matching TRBD1. Losses at the gene ends were 6 bases for V and 5 bases for J; bases not matched to a gene: 4. The CDR3 totals 13 residues. Germline values: CDR1 MNHNS, CDR2 SASEGT. Here the CDR3 DNA reads TGTGCCAGCAGCAGGACAGGTTATCAGCCCCAGCATTTT. It is translated as CASSRTGYQPQHF.

Note on this clonotype: The conserved phenylalanine or tryptophan normally closing the CDR3 is absent here, so this likely arose from a read error. The DNA is omitted, as the CDR3 cannot be located on it reliably, and the CDR3 follows TCRdb's listing. This chain uses TRBV12-3 or TRBV12-4 with TRBJ1-6; TRBD1, the table's D call, lacks a check against the DNA. The CDR3 spans 13 amino acids, including both terminal residues. CDR3: CASSQKPGQAIYV.

This clonotype was counted many times. V usage is TRBV6-5 and J usage is TRBJ1-1; no clear D gene. V shed 0 bases and J shed 5 bases, with 10 bases lying between them. The CDR3 extends over 14 amino acids. Germline V lookup: CDR1 MNHEY, CDR2 SVGAGI. Written as DNA, the CDR3 is TGTGCCAGCAGTTACTCATCGGGCAGGACTGAAGCTTTCTTT. Translating gives CASSYSSGRTEAFF.

CDR3 nucleotides: TGTGCCAGCAGCGACGACGTGGCTGAAGCTTTCTTT. Amino acid sequence: CASSDDVAEAFF. J is TRBJ1-1 and V is TRBV9; D gene ambiguous. V was shortened by 3 bases and J by 6 bases, with 9 bases between the two germline ends. CDR1 is SGDLS, CDR2 YYNGEE, per germline. This CDR3 contains 12 residues.

In this sample, this clonotype turned up a few times. The rearrangement links TRBV7-8 to TRBJ1-5; no definite D call. CDR3 length: 16 residues. V was shortened by 4 bases and J by 5 bases, with 18 bases between the two germline ends. Germline CDR1 is SGHVS and CDR2 is FQNEAQ. DNA for the CDR3: TGTGCCAGCAGCTCATCCCGGGATCTTCGTCATCAGCCCCAGCATTTT. It is translated as CASSSSRDLRHQPQHF.

This clonotype has more than one count but fewer than ten. The J gene is TRBJ2-1, the V gene TRBV2; 13 bases are a match to TRBD2. J gave up 0 bases and V 8 bases, and 13 bases lay outside the gene matches. Germline values: CDR1 SNHLY, CDR2 FYNNEI. The CDR3 contains 19 residues. In nucleotides, the CDR3 is TGTGCCAGCTGTTCGACGACTAGCGGGAGGTCTTACTCCTACAATGAGCAGTTCTTC. Protein: CASCSTTSGRSYSYNEQFF.

A few counts support this clonotype. J is TRBJ2-3 and V is TRBV12-3 or TRBV12-4, with 11 bases identical to TRBD2. The CDR3 sequence is 15 residues long. Trimming took 7 bases from V and 2 from J; bases not matched to a gene: 5. CDR3 residues: CASTGTSGFTDTQYF. The CDR3 DNA follows: TGTGCCAGCACCGGGACTAGCGGATTCACAGATACGCAGTATTTT.

This clonotype was seen a handful of times. This chain connects TRBV20-1 to TRBJ2-3, with TRBD2 matching 12 bases. The CDR3 sequence is 17 residues long. V dropped 0 bases and J dropped 5; count of bases not matched to a gene: 9. In germline, CDR1 is DFQATT, CDR2 SNEGSKA (reference sequence). This CDR3 is CSARDPFRLAGVDTQYF. The CDR3 nucleotides read TGCAGTGCTAGAGATCCTTTCAGACTAGCGGGAGTAGATACGCAGTATTTT.

In this sample, this clonotype turned up many times. The rearrangement links TRBV12-3 or TRBV12-4 to TRBJ1-1; 8 nucleotides agree with TRBD1. Unmatched junction bases numbered 4, after V lost 8 bases and J lost 5 bases. The CDR3 consists of 12 residues. CDR3 coding DNA: TGTGCCAGCCTCAGGGGGCTTACTGAAGCTTTCTTT. This translates into CASLRGLTEAFF.

This clonotype was observed a handful of times. The chain joins TRBV5-1 to TRBJ2-1, with TRBD2 matching over 11 bases. The CDR3 has 17 residues. The germline CDR1 and CDR2 sequences are SGHRS and YFSETQ. J was trimmed by 12 bases and V by 4 bases; bases with no gene match: 18. The CDR3 region has the DNA TGCGCCAGCAGCACCGGCGGGCTAGCGGGAGGCCCTCGAGGGCAGTTCTTC. This encodes CASSTGGLAGGPRGQFF.

This chain connects TRBV6-5 to TRBJ2-5; D gene uncertain. V lost 2 bases, J lost 1 base, and 8 bases lay in between. The V gene's germline CDR1 is MNHEY and CDR2 SVGAGI. The CDR3 covers 14 residues. The DNA for the CDR3 is TGTGCCAGCAGTTACAATGGCGGCCAAGAGACCCAGTACTTC. Its protein is CASSYNGGQETQYF.

This clonotype was counted a few times. This chain uses TRBV7-2 with TRBJ1-1, with a weak D call TRBD1 (5 bases). V was shortened by 5 bases and J by 8 bases, with 12 bases between the two germline ends. The length of the CDR3 is 12 residues. Germline loops: CDR1 SGHTA, CDR2 FQGNSA. DNA for the CDR3: TGTGCCAGCAGCATGGGACCGATGGAAGCTTTCTTT. It translates to CASSMGPMEAFF.

V usage is TRBV7-2 and J usage is TRBJ1-1; 7 bases agree with TRBD1. The germline gives CDR1 SGHTA, CDR2 FQGNSA. CDR3 length: 14 residues. The V and J ends lost 4 bases and 3 bases, in that order; junction bases with no gene match: 5. CDR3 protein: CASSYGQVYTEAFF. The CDR3 nucleotides read TGTGCCAGCAGCTACGGACAGGTCTACACTGAAGCTTTCTTT.

V is TRBV6-5 and J is TRBJ2-7; D uncertain. The V gene's germline CDR1 is MNHEY and CDR2 SVGAGI. Trimming took off 2 bases at V and 2 bases at J, with 19 bases between the two ends. The CDR3 consists of 17 residues. The CDR3 region is CASSYRPTGRSTYEQYF. DNA of the CDR3: TGTGCCAGCAGTTACCGCCCCACCGGACGTTCCACCTACGAGCAGTACTTC.

This chain links TRBV5-5 with TRBJ1-5; a weak D match, TRBD1 (5 bases). This CDR3 region has 17 residues. Trimming removed 3 bases at V and 0 bases at J, with 16 bases between. Germline loops: CDR1 SGHKS, CDR2 YYEKEE (reference sequence). CDR3 amino acids: CASSSRQRPYSNQPQHF. As DNA, the CDR3 is TGTGCCAGCAGCTCGCGACAGAGACCTTATAGCAATCAGCCCCAGCATTTT.

This clonotype was detected many times. The rearrangement links TRBV5-6 to TRBJ2-5; D is possibly TRBD2 (6 bases). CDR1 and CDR2 (germline): SGHDT, YYEEEE. V lost 4 bases, J lost 2 bases, and 9 bases lay in between. The CDR3 has 13 amino acids. This chain's CDR3 is CASSGTSQETQYF. Here the CDR3 DNA reads TGTGCCAGCAGCGGGACTTCACAAGAGACCCAGTACTTC.